This TCR beta chain is from a study of T cell clones after liver transplantation. Study-level information: Pre-transplant mixed lymphocyte reactions yielded third-party-reactive TCRbeta sequences as comparators for graft-donor-reactive sequences. At least one year of complete immunosuppression withdrawal without enzymes over twice normal defined tolerance. Samples came pre-transplant, pre-randomization before withdrawal, and post-randomization after withdrawal ended.

TCRdb's copy holds only in-frame clones and misses some; the assay was immunoSEQ multiplex PCR. The sample lists about 21,000 clones; approximately 93% were seen once. CD3+CD4+ and CD3+CD8+ cells were FACS-sorted from thawed unstimulated PBMCs. Germline values: CDR1 MNHEY, CDR2 SMNVEV (reference sequence). V shed 5 bases and J 4 bases; nucleotides not matched to a gene: 6. The CDR3 consists of 16 residues. This receptor was obtained from a human patient who received a liver transplant. Some of these T cells may belong to the graft donor. The sample consisted of CD8+ T cells from blood, taken less than 26 months after liver transplant. The chain joins TRBV27 to TRBJ2-1, with 12 positions matching TRBD2. The CDR3 protein is CASSEGTSGPYNEQFF. DNA of the CDR3: TGTGCCAGCAGTGAGGGGACTAGCGGGCCGTACAATGAGCAGTTCTTC.